This section outlines one TCR beta chain sequence together with its context. Its antigen is undetermined. From germline, CDR1 is MGHRA and CDR2 YSYEKL. V was clipped by 0 bases and J by 4 bases, with 9 bases between them. The CDR3 spans 15 residues. This sample was included in a study of Ad26.COV2.S vaccination and SARS-CoV-2 variants. For the study at large: As a participant in COV1001, the donor was in the Ad26.COV2.S trial arm. Study-level findings and limits: Participants given vaccine showed non-spike TCR breadth similar to that of placebo recipients.

Treatment: 15 to 20 received Ad26.COV2.S at low or high dose, single or two shots; about 5 received placebo; per-sample allocation not given. Following the first vaccine or placebo injection, samples were taken on day 63. The donor's status was that of an adult aged 18-55 years in Boston. An Ad26 vector expressing Wuhan-strain SARS-CoV-2 spike constituted the vaccine. Assay: immunoSEQ multiplex PCR; the TCRdb copy retains only in-frame clones and omits some. The data show some 290,000 clones, around four fifths seen once. The clonotype was recovered from a person aged 18-60 years who received the Ad26.COV2.S COVID-19 vaccine or a placebo. The source material was peripheral blood, sampled in a trial of Ad26.COV2.S vaccine versus placebo. This chain joins TRBV4-1 and TRBJ1-4; a weak D match, TRBD1 (5 bases). For the CDR3, the DNA is TGCGCCAGCAGCCAAGAGGGGCAGCTTAATGAAAAACTGTTTTTT. Translated: CASSQEGQLNEKLFF.